The rows below give T cell receptor delta chains drawn from one sample of a study of gamma-delta T cells after stem cell transplantation. TCRdb redid the clone calls on the RT-PCR reads with CATT. Of 1,500 to 2,500 delta-chain clones listed, 11% to 15% are singletons. Sequencing used gamma-delta T cells. These receptors were obtained from a human donor. It is not recorded whose cells these are; they may come from a transplant donor. Each CDR3 is given with its conserved first and last residue. Fields, in order: J gene, V gene, clone size, D gene, CDR3 DNA, CDR3 protein. D genes are given only for firm matches. Clone size is given for some rows only: seen once, a few or many times, or a class if the clone is expanded.

J gene: TRDJ1; V gene: TRDV2; clone size: medium-sized; D gene: -; CDR3 DNA: TGTGCCTGTGACACCGTAAGCTCCCTCGGGGGAGGAAGGGCGTACACCGATAAACTCATCTTT; CDR3 protein: CACDTVSSLGGGRAYTDKLIF
J gene: TRDJ3; V gene: TRDV2; clone size: -; D gene: TRDD3; CDR3 DNA: TGTGCCTGTGACAGCGTACTGGGGGATACGCCCCCTAGCTCCTGGGACACCCGACAGATGTTTTTC; CDR3 protein: CACDSVLGDTPPSSWDTRQMFF
J gene: TRDJ1; V gene: TRDV2; clone size: medium-sized; D gene: TRDD3; CDR3 DNA: TGTGCCTGTGACACTCTGGGGGCTTCCAGGAGGACCGATAAACTCATCTTT; CDR3 protein: CACDTLGASRRTDKLIF
J gene: TRDJ1; V gene: TRDV2; clone size: -; D gene: TRDD3; CDR3 DNA: TGTGCCTGTGACACCGTCGAGACTGCCGGGAATACTGGGGGATCGCTCACCGATAAACTCATCTTT; CDR3 protein: CACDTVETAGNTGGSLTDKLIF
J gene: TRDJ3; V gene: TRDV2; clone size: few; D gene: -; CDR3 DNA: TGCGCCTGTGACCCGATTAGAGCTACGCCGTCCTGGGACACCCGACAGATGTTTTTC; CDR3 protein: CACDPIRATPSWDTRQMFF
J gene: TRDJ1; V gene: TRDV2; clone size: large; D gene: TRDD3; CDR3 DNA: TGTGCCTGTGATCCCTGGGGGACGTACACCGATAAACTCATCTTT; CDR3 protein: CACDPWGTYTDKLIF
J gene: TRDJ1; V gene: TRDV2; clone size: medium-sized; D gene: TRDD3; CDR3 DNA: TGTGCCTGTGACACCGTTTCCTCTACTGGGGGAGTAGGTTACACCGATAAACTCATCTTT; CDR3 protein: CACDTVSSTGGVGYTDKLIF
J gene: TRDJ1; V gene: TRDV2; clone size: -; D gene: TRDD3; CDR3 DNA: TGTGCCTGTGACGGAATTTCCTACGGAGGACTGGGGGACTCCCTAACCGATAAACTCATCTTT; CDR3 protein: CACDGISYGGLGDSLTDKLIF
J gene: TRDJ1; V gene: TRDV2; clone size: few; D gene: TRDD3; CDR3 DNA: TGTGCCTGTGACACCGCGGGGGGATACGGCACCGATAAACTCATCTTT; CDR3 protein: CACDTAGGYGTDKLIF
J gene: TRDJ1; V gene: TRDV2; clone size: large; D gene: TRDD3; CDR3 DNA: TGTGCCTGTGACACGCTGGGGGACCAGTACACCGATAAACTCATCTTT; CDR3 protein: CACDTLGDQYTDKLIF
J gene: TRDJ1; V gene: TRDV2; clone size: few; D gene: TRDD3; CDR3 DNA: TGTGCCTGTGATCCACTGGGGGCCGAGTACACCGATAAACTCATCTTT; CDR3 protein: CACDPLGAEYTDKLIF
J gene: TRDJ1; V gene: TRDV2; clone size: few; D gene: -; CDR3 DNA: TGTGCCTGTGACACCGTCTCCCTCCACACCGATAAACTCATCTTT; CDR3 protein: CACDTVSLHTDKLIF